Following are 2 T cell receptor beta chains from one sample sequenced in a study of cytomegalovirus exposure and HLA in healthy donors. Amplification used 60 Vbeta primers and 13 Jbeta primers. The method was immunoSEQ multiplex PCR; TCRdb's version includes in-frame clones alone and lacks a portion of them. The table has just over 95,000 clones, about four fifths seen once. Specimen: PBMCs. These receptors were taken from a woman aged 40 to 50 in good health and CMV-seropositive.

The rearrangement uses TRBV5-1 and TRBJ2-7, with 8 nucleotides matching TRBD1. The germline V gene encodes CDR1 SGHRS and CDR2 YFSETQ. This CDR3 comprises 14 residues. V lost 0 bases, J lost 5 bases, and 4 bases stayed unmatched. CDR3 DNA: TGCGCCAGCAGCTTGGGACAGGGGATCAACGAGCAGTACTTC. It is translated as CASSLGQGINEQYF.

This chain uses TRBV5-1 with TRBJ2-1; the match to TRBD2 covers 9 bases. The CDR3 sequence is 14 residues long. The V segment lost 4 bases and the J segment 5 bases; nucleotides outside the gene matches: 4. Germline-derived CDR1 and CDR2 are SGHRS and YFSETQ. The CDR3 here is CASSNVAGDNEQFF. CDR3 nucleotides: TGCGCCAGCAGCAATGTAGCGGGAGACAATGAGCAGTTCTTC.